The rows below give T cell receptor beta chains drawn from one sample of a study of OX40 agonist ivuxolimab in advanced cancers. The repertoire was sequenced with immunoSEQ multiplex PCR; TCRdb's copy has only in-frame clones and lacks some. This sample carries some 63,000 clones, over 80% of them seen once, and the ten largest clones take 27%. The sequenced sample was CD4+ or CD8+ T cells sorted from blood, obtained in a trial of the OX40 agonist ivuxolimab. These receptors all come from an adult with an advanced solid tumor such as melanoma, head and neck, liver or kidney cancer. Each CDR3 is given with its conserved first and last residue. A D gene is named only where the DNA matches it firmly. Size is omitted from some rows. Given values are once, few, many or a class for expanded clones.

j_call: TRBJ2-7
d_call: TRBD2
clone_size: -
v_call: TRBV10-3
cdr3_nt: TGTGCCATCAGGATTAGCGGGGGGGCTTACGAGCAGTACTTC
cdr3_aa: CAIRISGGAYEQYF

j_call: TRBJ2-7
d_call: -
clone_size: -
v_call: TRBV6-5
cdr3_nt: TGTGCCAGCAGAAGGTATATCGACTACGAGCAGTACTTC
cdr3_aa: CASRRYIDYEQYF

j_call: TRBJ2-1
d_call: TRBD1
clone_size: -
v_call: TRBV5-6
cdr3_nt: TGTGCCAGCAGCTACGACAGGGGGCAAATCTACAATGAGCAGTTCTTC
cdr3_aa: CASSYDRGQIYNEQFF

j_call: TRBJ2-1
d_call: TRBD2
clone_size: -
v_call: TRBV7-8
cdr3_nt: TGTGCCAGCAGCGGGAATAGCGGGGGGGCCCGGTTCTTC
cdr3_aa: CASSGNSGGARFF

j_call: TRBJ1-2
d_call: -
clone_size: -
v_call: TRBV2
cdr3_nt: TGTGCCAGCAGTGATCGGGTAGGATATGGCTACACCTTC
cdr3_aa: CASSDRVGYGYTF

j_call: TRBJ2-1
d_call: -
clone_size: once
v_call: TRBV2
cdr3_nt: TGTGCCAGCAGTGCCCCTAGCGCCGGTGGGGATGAGCAGTTCTTC
cdr3_aa: CASSAPSAGGDEQFF

j_call: TRBJ1-2
d_call: -
clone_size: once
v_call: TRBV6-1
cdr3_nt: TGTGCCAGCAGTGTACGGGAGAACTATGGCTACACCTTC
cdr3_aa: CASSVRENYGYTF

j_call: TRBJ1-3
d_call: -
clone_size: -
v_call: TRBV10-3
cdr3_nt: TGTGCCATCAGTGACAGAGGATCAGGAAACACCATATATTTT
cdr3_aa: CAISDRGSGNTIYF

j_call: TRBJ2-4
d_call: TRBD1
clone_size: once
v_call: TRBV15
cdr3_nt: TGTGCCACCAGCAGAGGGGGACAGGGGAAAAACATTCAGTACTTC
cdr3_aa: CATSRGGQGKNIQYF

j_call: TRBJ2-3
d_call: -
clone_size: -
v_call: TRBV29-1
cdr3_nt: TGCAGCGTTGAGAGGGCCGGCACAGATACGCAGTATTTT
cdr3_aa: CSVERAGTDTQYF

j_call: TRBJ1-6
d_call: -
clone_size: -
v_call: TRBV28
cdr3_nt: TGTGCCAGCAGTTTTTTAGGCGATTCACCCCTCCACTTT
cdr3_aa: CASSFLGDSPLHF

j_call: TRBJ2-7
d_call: TRBD1
clone_size: -
v_call: TRBV7-2
cdr3_nt: TGTGCCAGCAGCTTGAGGACCGGGACAGGCTACGAGCAGTACTTC
cdr3_aa: CASSLRTGTGYEQYF

j_call: TRBJ1-1
d_call: -
clone_size: -
v_call: TRBV30
cdr3_nt: TGTGCCTGGAGTGGACAGGCGAACACTGAAGCTTTCTTT
cdr3_aa: CAWSGQANTEAFF

j_call: TRBJ2-2
d_call: -
clone_size: -
v_call: TRBV11-3
cdr3_nt: TGTGCCAGCAGCTTAGATGGTGGCAGGTCCGGGGAGCTGTTTTTT
cdr3_aa: CASSLDGGRSGELFF

j_call: TRBJ1-1
d_call: -
clone_size: once
v_call: TRBV5-1
cdr3_nt: TGCGCCAGCAGCTTGACGGTCGGGAACACTGAAGCTTTCTTT
cdr3_aa: CASSLTVGNTEAFF

j_call: TRBJ2-1
d_call: TRBD1
clone_size: -
v_call: TRBV5-1
cdr3_nt: TGCGCCAGCAGCTTAACAGGGGCCCCCTACAATGAGCAGTTCTTC
cdr3_aa: CASSLTGAPYNEQFF

j_call: TRBJ1-2
d_call: -
clone_size: -
v_call: TRBV30
cdr3_nt: TGTGCCTGGAGTGTACGAGAGCGGGGCTACACCTTC
cdr3_aa: CAWSVRERGYTF

j_call: TRBJ1-1
d_call: -
clone_size: once
v_call: TRBV4-1
cdr3_nt: TGCGCCAGCAGCCAAGAATCGGCGGGCAGGGGCCCCGAAGCTTTCTTT
cdr3_aa: CASSQESAGRGPEAFF

j_call: TRBJ2-1
d_call: -
clone_size: -
v_call: TRBV18
cdr3_nt: TGTGCCAGCTCACCGGGTCGAGAGCAGTTCTTC
cdr3_aa: CASSPGREQFF

j_call: TRBJ2-1
d_call: -
clone_size: -
v_call: TRBV5-6
cdr3_nt: TGTGCCAGCAGCGAGCAACCCGCCAATGAGCAGTTCTTC
cdr3_aa: CASSEQPANEQFF

j_call: TRBJ2-1
d_call: TRBD2
clone_size: -
v_call: TRBV5-4
cdr3_nt: TGTGCCAGCAGCTTGGACACTAGCGGGACCAATGAGCAGTTCTTC
cdr3_aa: CASSLDTSGTNEQFF

j_call: TRBJ1-1
d_call: TRBD1
clone_size: once
v_call: TRBV2
cdr3_nt: TGTGCCAGCGATCCTCCGGGACAGGGACTGCAGGCTGAAGCTTTCTTT
cdr3_aa: CASDPPGQGLQAEAFF

j_call: TRBJ2-7
d_call: -
clone_size: -
v_call: TRBV19
cdr3_nt: TGTGCCAGTAAAAGGCTGGGCGACCAGGACTACGAGCAGTACTTC
cdr3_aa: CASKRLGDQDYEQYF

j_call: TRBJ2-4
d_call: TRBD1
clone_size: -
v_call: TRBV15
cdr3_nt: TGTGCCACCAGCAGCGAGAGGGGGCTCGTCAAAAACATTCAGTACTTC
cdr3_aa: CATSSERGLVKNIQYF

j_call: TRBJ1-4
d_call: TRBD1
clone_size: -
v_call: TRBV5-1
cdr3_nt: TGCGCCAGCAGCTTGGCCCGGGACAGGGTAATTGAAAAACTGTTTTTT
cdr3_aa: CASSLARDRVIEKLFF

j_call: TRBJ2-5
d_call: TRBD2
clone_size: -
v_call: TRBV6-5
cdr3_nt: TGTGCCAGCAGTATCGGGAGGGCCTGGGAGCAGTACTTC
cdr3_aa: CASSIGRAWEQYF

j_call: TRBJ1-3
d_call: TRBD1
clone_size: -
v_call: TRBV18
cdr3_nt: TGTGCCAGCTCACCACAGGGACAGCAGACTGGAAACACCATATATTTT
cdr3_aa: CASSPQGQQTGNTIYF

j_call: TRBJ2-1
d_call: -
clone_size: few
v_call: TRBV4-1
cdr3_nt: TGCGCCAGCAGCCAAGAAAGTGACAATGAGCAGTTCTTC
cdr3_aa: CASSQESDNEQFF

j_call: TRBJ2-7
d_call: -
clone_size: few
v_call: TRBV2
cdr3_nt: TGTGCCAGCAGGGGCGATACAGGGCAGCGATACGAGCAGTACTTC
cdr3_aa: CASRGDTGQRYEQYF

j_call: TRBJ1-2
d_call: -
clone_size: once
v_call: TRBV5-1
cdr3_nt: TGCGCCAGCAGCTTGGCGGAGGATGGCTACACCTTC
cdr3_aa: CASSLAEDGYTF

j_call: TRBJ2-5
d_call: TRBD2
clone_size: -
v_call: TRBV27
cdr3_nt: TGTGCCACCAGGACTAGCATGGGCCCCTGGGAGACCCAGTACTTC
cdr3_aa: CATRTSMGPWETQYF

j_call: TRBJ2-7
d_call: TRBD2
clone_size: -
v_call: TRBV5-1
cdr3_nt: TGCGCCAGCAGCCCCAGCGGGACTCCCGACGAGCAGTACTTC
cdr3_aa: CASSPSGTPDEQYF

j_call: TRBJ2-1
d_call: -
clone_size: -
v_call: TRBV4-1
cdr3_nt: TGCGCCAGCAGCCAATGGTCAGGGGGGAATGAGCAGTTCTTC
cdr3_aa: CASSQWSGGNEQFF

j_call: TRBJ1-4
d_call: TRBD1
clone_size: -
v_call: TRBV19
cdr3_nt: TGTGCCAGTAGTGTGACAGGGGCTAATGAAAAACTGTTTTTT
cdr3_aa: CASSVTGANEKLFF

j_call: TRBJ2-7
d_call: TRBD2
clone_size: -
v_call: TRBV11-2
cdr3_nt: TGTGCCAGCAGCTTACAGACTAGCGGGGGGGCGAACGAGCAGTACTTC
cdr3_aa: CASSLQTSGGANEQYF

j_call: TRBJ1-1
d_call: TRBD1
clone_size: once
v_call: TRBV7-2
cdr3_nt: TGTGCCAGCAGGCGGACAGGGAAAATGGCTGAAGCTTTCTTT
cdr3_aa: CASRRTGKMAEAFF

j_call: TRBJ1-2
d_call: TRBD1
clone_size: -
v_call: TRBV7-2
cdr3_nt: TGTGCCAGCAGCTTAAGGGGGCCGGCCGGCCCCTATGGCTACACCTTC
cdr3_aa: CASSLRGPAGPYGYTF

j_call: TRBJ2-5
d_call: TRBD1
clone_size: -
v_call: TRBV30
cdr3_nt: TGTGCCTGGGACGGTAGGGACAGGGGGCAAGAGACCCAGTACTTC
cdr3_aa: CAWDGRDRGQETQYF

j_call: TRBJ1-6
d_call: -
clone_size: few
v_call: TRBV5-4
cdr3_nt: TGTGCCAGCAGCTTCTATATTGTGGATTCACCCCTCCACTTT
cdr3_aa: CASSFYIVDSPLHF

j_call: TRBJ2-7
d_call: TRBD1
clone_size: -
v_call: TRBV5-4
cdr3_nt: TGTGCCAGCAGCTTAGGGGCCGGGACAGGGACCTACGAGCAGTACTTC
cdr3_aa: CASSLGAGTGTYEQYF

j_call: TRBJ2-5
d_call: -
clone_size: -
v_call: TRBV19
cdr3_nt: TGTGCCAGTAGTATACGGACGGTCGAGACCCAGTACTTC
cdr3_aa: CASSIRTVETQYF

j_call: TRBJ2-3
d_call: TRBD1
clone_size: -
v_call: TRBV4-3
cdr3_nt: TGCGCCAGCAGCCAAGATCAAGGGACAGGGAGCACAGATACGCAGTATTTT
cdr3_aa: CASSQDQGTGSTDTQYF

j_call: TRBJ1-5
d_call: TRBD1
clone_size: -
v_call: TRBV19
cdr3_nt: TGTGCCAGTAGTATACCGGGACAGGGTATCTTAAGCAATCAGCCCCAGCATTTT
cdr3_aa: CASSIPGQGILSNQPQHF

j_call: TRBJ2-2
d_call: -
clone_size: few
v_call: TRBV6-6
cdr3_nt: TGTGCCAGCAGAGAAGGGGTTTACACCGGGGAGCTGTTTTTT
cdr3_aa: CASREGVYTGELFF

j_call: TRBJ1-1
d_call: -
clone_size: -
v_call: TRBV29-1
cdr3_nt: TGCAGCGTTGCAGTAGGGGTTCCGGGCGCTGAAGCTTTCTTT
cdr3_aa: CSVAVGVPGAEAFF

j_call: TRBJ2-7
d_call: -
clone_size: -
v_call: TRBV7-2
cdr3_nt: TGTGCCAGCAGCTTATCCTCCTACGAGCAGTACTTC
cdr3_aa: CASSLSSYEQYF

j_call: TRBJ2-7
d_call: TRBD1
clone_size: -
v_call: TRBV5-6
cdr3_nt: TGTGCCAGCAGCAGGAAACCGGGACAGAGCTACGAGCAGTACTTC
cdr3_aa: CASSRKPGQSYEQYF

j_call: TRBJ2-5
d_call: TRBD1
clone_size: -
v_call: TRBV6-5
cdr3_nt: TGTGCCAGCAGTACGACAGGGGGGCAAGAGACCCAGTACTTC
cdr3_aa: CASSTTGGQETQYF

j_call: TRBJ2-7
d_call: -
clone_size: once
v_call: TRBV6-5
cdr3_nt: TGTGCCAGCAGTTACTCGTCTAGGGTAGGTTACGAGCAGTACTTC
cdr3_aa: CASSYSSRVGYEQYF

j_call: TRBJ1-6
d_call: -
clone_size: -
v_call: TRBV5-8
cdr3_nt: TGTGCCAGCAGCTTGGGGGGGAATTCACCCCTCCACTTT
cdr3_aa: CASSLGGNSPLHF

j_call: TRBJ1-1
d_call: TRBD1
clone_size: -
v_call: TRBV7-2
cdr3_nt: TGTGCCAGCAGCTTATCAGGGGGCGCAGGGGTGACTGAAGCTTTCTTT
cdr3_aa: CASSLSGGAGVTEAFF

j_call: TRBJ1-1
d_call: -
clone_size: -
v_call: TRBV7-2
cdr3_nt: TGTGCCAGCAGCTTAGCCCGGGGAGGGAACACTGAAGCTTTCTTT
cdr3_aa: CASSLARGGNTEAFF

j_call: TRBJ2-2
d_call: -
clone_size: -
v_call: TRBV11-3
cdr3_nt: TGTGCCAGCACCTCCGGGACCCATACCGGGGAGCTGTTTTTT
cdr3_aa: CASTSGTHTGELFF